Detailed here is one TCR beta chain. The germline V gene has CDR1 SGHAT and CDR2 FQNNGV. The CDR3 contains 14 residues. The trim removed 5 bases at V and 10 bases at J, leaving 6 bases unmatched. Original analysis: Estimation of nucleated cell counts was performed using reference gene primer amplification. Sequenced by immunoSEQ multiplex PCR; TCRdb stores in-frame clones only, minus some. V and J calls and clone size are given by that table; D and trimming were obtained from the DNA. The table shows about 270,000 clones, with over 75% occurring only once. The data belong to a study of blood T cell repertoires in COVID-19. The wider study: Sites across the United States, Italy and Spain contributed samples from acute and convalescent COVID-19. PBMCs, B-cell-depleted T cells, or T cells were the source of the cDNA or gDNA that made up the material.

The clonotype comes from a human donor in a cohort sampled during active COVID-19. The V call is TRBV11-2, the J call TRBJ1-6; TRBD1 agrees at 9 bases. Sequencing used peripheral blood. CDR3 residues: CASSQDRGDSPLHF. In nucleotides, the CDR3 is TGTGCCAGCAGCCAAGACAGGGGGGACTCACCCCTCCACTTT.